This entry lists 20 T cell receptor beta chains sequenced from one sample in a study of cytomegalovirus exposure and HLA in healthy donors. The PCR had 60 Vbeta and 13 Jbeta primers. Clones were sequenced by immunoSEQ multiplex PCR, and TCRdb holds only the in-frame ones, with some missing. This sample contains around 140,000 clones. Sequenced material: PBMCs. The receptors derive from a woman between 50 and 59 years old in good health and CMV-seronegative.

The chain has TRBV5-6 and TRBJ2-7, with D maybe TRBD2 (5 bases). Trimming removed 1 base from V and 4 bases from J, with 15 bases in between. From germline, CDR1 is SGHDT and CDR2 YYEEEE. This CDR3 has 15 amino acids. The CDR3 loop reads CASSLQPGSYYEQYF. CDR3 DNA: TGTGCCAGCAGCTTGCAGCCGGGATCCTATTACGAGCAGTACTTC.

This rearrangement joins TRBV28 to TRBJ1-1; TRBD1 might be the D (5 bases). The CDR3 loop spans 13 amino acids. CDR1 is MDHEN, CDR2 SYDVKM, per germline. Trimming removed 7 bases at V and 6 bases at J, with 15 bases between. The CDR3 protein is CASTPGGRAEAFF. CDR3 nucleotides: TGTGCCAGCACCCCGGGGGGTCGGGCTGAAGCTTTCTTT.

The chain recombines TRBV11-2 with TRBJ2-2, with 7 bases that match TRBD2. The germline CDR1 and CDR2 sequences are SGHAT and FQNNGV. Germline trimming cut 5 bases from V and 0 bases from J; bases unmatched to any gene: 6. The CDR3 spans 16 residues. The CDR3 reads CASSAPGTTNTGELFF. CDR3 in DNA: TGTGCCAGCAGCGCCCCCGGGACTACGAACACCGGGGAGCTGTTTTTT.

This chain links TRBV7-2 with TRBJ2-3; maybe TRBD1 (5 bases). This CDR3 spans 15 amino acids. Germline V gene lookup returns CDR1 SGHTA and CDR2 FQGNSA. V lost 5 bases, J lost 5 bases, and 17 bases lay in between. In DNA form, the CDR3 reads TGTGCCAGCAGCGTAGGGGCCCTCCTTGGAGATACGCAGTATTTT. Its protein product is CASSVGALLGDTQYF. The entire variable domain, with the rest obtained from reference TRBV7-2 and TRBJ2-3, is as follows: GAGVSQSPSNKVTEKGKDVELRCDPISGHTALYWYRQSLGQGLEFLIYFQGNSAPDKSGLPSDRFSAERTGGSVSTLTIQRTQQEDSAVYLCASSVGALLGDTQYFGPGTRLTVL.

The rearrangement links TRBV9 to TRBJ2-3; D may be TRBD2 (6 bases). The CDR3 contains 12 residues. Trimming cost V 7 bases and J 4 bases, with 10 bases left between them. CDR1 is SGDLS, CDR2 YYNGEE, per germline. Here the CDR3 reads CASSGGADTQYF. The CDR3 coding sequence is TGTGCCAGCTCGGGCGGGGCAGATACGCAGTATTTT. Drawing the rest from reference TRBV9 and TRBJ2-3, the complete variable domain is DSGVTQTPKHLITATGQRVTLRCSPRSGDLSVYWYQQSLDQGLQFLIQYYNGEERAKGNILERFSAQQFPDLHSELNLSSLELGDSALYFCASSGGADTQYFGPGTRLTVL.

The chain couples TRBV7-8 to TRBJ2-3; 13 nucleotides match TRBD2. With V trimmed by 5 bases and J by 2 bases, 4 bases remained unmatched. Germline V lookup: CDR1 SGHVS, CDR2 FQNEAQ. This CDR3 has 16 residues. The CDR3 protein is CASSTGLAGFTDTQYF. DNA of the CDR3: TGTGCCAGCAGCACGGGACTAGCGGGATTCACAGATACGCAGTATTTT.

The chain combines TRBV4-2 with TRBJ2-2; 10 bases fit TRBD1. Losses at the gene ends were 2 bases for V and 7 bases for J; bases not matched to a gene: 7. Per the germline V gene, CDR1 is LGHNA and CDR2 is YNFKEQ. CDR3 length: 16 residues. The CDR3 region is CASSQKRDRGFGELFF. As DNA, the CDR3 is TGTGCCAGCAGCCAAAAGCGGGACAGGGGATTCGGGGAGCTGTTTTTT.

This sequence joins TRBV5-4 and TRBJ1-1, with 7 bases identical to TRBD1. The junction had 8 bases not matched to a gene; V was cut back by 0 bases and J by 0 bases. The CDR3 runs to 17 residues. From germline, CDR1 is SGHNT and CDR2 YYREEE (reference sequence). The CDR3: CASSLEPGQRLNTEAFF. The CDR3 region has the DNA TGTGCCAGCAGCTTGGAGCCGGGACAGCGTCTGAACACTGAAGCTTTCTTT.

The rearrangement uses TRBV5-4 and TRBJ2-3, with TRBD2 matching over 12 bases. CDR1 SGHNT and CDR2 YYREEE come from the germline V gene (reference sequence). The CDR3 length is 16 residues. Trimming took 7 bases from V and 0 from J; bases not matched to a gene: 6. The CDR3 nucleotides read TGTGCCAGCGGTCTAGCGGGAGGGGTTAGCACAGATACGCAGTATTTT. This encodes CASGLAGGVSTDTQYF.

To note about this clone: Distinct nucleotide sequences in the sample also encode this CDR3. The chain carries TRBV15 and TRBJ1-1; no definite D call. Looked up from germline, CDR1 is LNHNV and CDR2 is YYDKDF (reference sequence). The CDR3 covers 14 residues. V shed 0 bases and J shed 6 bases, with 11 bases lying between them. The CDR3 is CATSRDAGEAEAFF. The CDR3 DNA follows: TGTGCCACCAGCAGAGACGCCGGAGAGGCTGAAGCTTTCTTT.

The V call is TRBV7-2, the J call TRBJ1-1; 10 bases agree with TRBD1. The CDR3 length is 16 residues. Germline V gene data show CDR1 as SGHTA and CDR2 as FQGNSA. The V and J ends lost 7 bases and 7 bases, in that order; junction bases with no gene match: 15. The CDR3 nucleotides read TGTGCCAGCACCTTGGGGGCTCCGGGACAGGGGATTGAAGCTTTCTTT. This gives the protein CASTLGAPGQGIEAFF.

The chain has TRBV4-1 and TRBJ1-1; D is ambiguous. With 0 bases removed from V and 8 bases from J, the gap between germline ends came to 13 bases. The germline V gene has CDR1 MGHRA and CDR2 YSYEKL. CDR3 length: 14 amino acids. CDR3 protein: CASSQDWAAWEAFF. The CDR3 nucleotides are TGCGCCAGCAGCCAAGATTGGGCCGCTTGGGAAGCTTTCTTT.

V gene TRBV13 combines with J gene TRBJ1-1, with TRBD1 matching over 11 bases. The CDR3 loop spans 17 amino acids. The trim removed 5 bases at V and 3 bases at J, leaving 11 bases unmatched. Germline loops: CDR1 PRHDT, CDR2 FYEKMQ (reference sequence). The CDR3 DNA is TGTGCCAGCAGCACGGGGGACAGGGGGATTGGGGACACTGAAGCTTTCTTT. Protein: CASSTGDRGIGDTEAFF.

The rearrangement uses TRBV2 and TRBJ1-6; the match to TRBD1 covers 7 bases. V dropped 8 bases and J dropped 10; count of bases not matched to a gene: 11. Germline CDR1 and CDR2: SNHLY and FYNNEI. This CDR3 has 14 residues. CDR3 protein: CASANRGVGSPLHF. In DNA form, the CDR3 reads TGTGCCAGCGCAAACAGGGGAGTAGGGTCACCCCTCCACTTT.

This sequence joins TRBV11-2 and TRBJ2-2; 7 bases map to TRBD1. V shed 0 bases and J 7 bases; nucleotides not matched to a gene: 8. Germline values: CDR1 SGHAT, CDR2 FQNNGV. This CDR3 contains 16 residues. CDR3: CASSLDSRQGGGELFF. The DNA for the CDR3 is TGTGCCAGCAGCTTAGACTCGAGACAGGGTGGCGGGGAGCTGTTTTTT.

The chain links TRBV5-4 to TRBJ2-1; 7 bases align to TRBD1. V shed 0 bases and J 3 bases; nucleotides not matched to a gene: 3. The CDR3 covers 15 residues. The V gene's germline CDR1 is SGHNT and CDR2 YYREEE (reference sequence). The CDR3 reads CASSLGHRGYNEQFF. CDR3 coding DNA: TGTGCCAGCAGCTTGGGCCACAGGGGCTACAATGAGCAGTTCTTC.

V usage is TRBV7-2 and J usage is TRBJ2-7; no firm D call. V was pared by 9 bases and J by 3 bases, with 9 bases between. The germline V gene has CDR1 SGHTA and CDR2 FQGNSA. This CDR3 region has 11 residues. Here the CDR3 DNA reads TGTGCCAGGGGCGATCACTACGAGCAGTACTTC. Translated, it gives CARGDHYEQYF.

The chain has TRBV4-2 and TRBJ1-5, with no clear D. With 3 bases removed from V and 0 bases from J, the gap between germline ends came to 3 bases. The CDR3 length is 13 residues. Looked up from germline, CDR1 is LGHNA and CDR2 is YNFKEQ. The CDR3 is CASSHSSNQPQHF. CDR3 nucleotide sequence: TGTGCCAGCAGCCATAGTAGCAATCAGCCCCAGCATTTT.

The rearrangement uses TRBV27 and TRBJ1-2, with D maybe TRBD1 (6 bases). This CDR3 has 14 amino acids. Germline assignment: CDR1 MNHEY and CDR2 SMNVEV (reference sequence). Trimming left V 3 bases short and J 4 bases short, with 12 bases between. The chain's CDR3 is CASSFGGQSYGYTF. CDR3 nucleotides: TGTGCCAGCAGTTTTGGGGGACAAAGCTATGGCTACACCTTC.

CDR3 amino acids: CASRLGQQSQPQHF. As DNA, the CDR3 is TGTGCCAGCAGACTGGGACAGCAGAGTCAGCCCCAGCATTTT. The chain has TRBV28 and TRBJ1-5; TRBD1 matches at 7 bases. CDR1 and CDR2 from the germline V gene are MDHEN and SYDVKM. J was trimmed by 6 bases and V by 6 bases; bases with no gene match: 8. This CDR3 is 14 amino acids long.